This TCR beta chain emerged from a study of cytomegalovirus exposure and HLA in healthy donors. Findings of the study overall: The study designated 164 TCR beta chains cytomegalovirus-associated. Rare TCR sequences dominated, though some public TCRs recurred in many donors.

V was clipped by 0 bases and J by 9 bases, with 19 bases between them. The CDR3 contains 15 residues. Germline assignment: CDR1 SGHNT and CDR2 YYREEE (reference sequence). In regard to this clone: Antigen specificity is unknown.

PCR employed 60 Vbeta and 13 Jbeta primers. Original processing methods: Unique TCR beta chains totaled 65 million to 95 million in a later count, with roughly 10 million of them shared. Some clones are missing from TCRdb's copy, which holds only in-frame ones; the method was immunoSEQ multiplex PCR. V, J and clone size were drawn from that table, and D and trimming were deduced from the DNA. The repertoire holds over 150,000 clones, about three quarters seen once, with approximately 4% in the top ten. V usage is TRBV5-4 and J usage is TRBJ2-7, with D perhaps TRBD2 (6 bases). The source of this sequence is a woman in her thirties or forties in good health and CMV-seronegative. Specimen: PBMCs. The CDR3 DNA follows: TGTGCCAGCAGCTTGGACTCGTCGACTAGTACATCGCAGTACTTC. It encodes CASSLDSSTSTSQYF.